The T cell receptor beta chain under discussion was sequenced for a study of post-analysis software for immune sequencing data (dated by TCRdb to the mid-2010s). As for the study more broadly: The recorded disease courses included relapsing-remitting, secondary progressive and progressive-relapsing multiple sclerosis, and some patients had no subtype annotation. A subset of samples was prepared in parallel using single-end sample barcoding, then pooled and co-amplified after Illumina adapter ligation. The multiple sclerosis patient repertoires were compared with about a dozen previously published healthy control repertoires from donors aged about 6 to 26 years. The investigation overall reported the following: When samples were clustered directly using the F measure, samples prepared in the same batch co-clustered strongly, which prompted a batch-effect correction. Multiple sclerosis patients had significantly lower normalized Chao1 diversity than controls, a result that suggests substantial peripheral T-cell clonal expansion. Significantly higher frequencies in patients than in controls were found for five TRBV segments, including TRBV5-6, TRBV5-1 and TRBV20-1. The control group was slightly older than the multiple sclerosis patient group.

Receptors were amplified or captured by PCR. TCRdb records Illumina HiSeq 2500 as the sequencer. To reduce PCR and sequencing biases, unique molecular identifiers were incorporated into the TCR beta cDNA libraries. Every 1 to 10 million input T cells yielded around 500,000 cDNA molecules, meaning each molecule approximated one T cell. The same protocol used for the earlier healthy control dataset was applied to prepare and sequence the patient libraries. Within a given batch, samples were prepared together, multiplexed and sequenced on the same HiSeq lane. Per the source publication's procedure: Raw barcoded reads were processed with MIGEC, discarding single-read molecular identifier groups before consensus assembly and CDR3 extraction. VDJtools was used for post-analysis of the clonotype tables, with diversity normalized by down-sampling every dataset to the smallest sample size. To correct batch-related cross-sample contamination, repertoire overlap clustering matched CDR3 amino acid sequences but not nucleotide sequences. TCRdb trimmed public reads at Q25 via fastp, called clones via MiXCR and kept in-frame beta chains. Here each entry gathers all rows of one CDR3 protein and keeps the most common genes and DNA. For this entry, the V and J calls and clone size follow TCRdb and not the study's own pipeline. Present in this sample are approximately 660,000 distinct CDR3 sequences, approximately 59% of which were seen just once. About 11% of the sample comes from the top ten.

To demonstrate the VDJtools post-analysis software, the study profiled TCR beta repertoires from the peripheral blood of under 15 young patients with multiple sclerosis. Multiple sclerosis patients were children and adolescents aged roughly 6 to 17 years. The CDR3 starts with the cysteine, ends with the phenylalanine, and has 13 residues. CDR3 DNA is the only sequence kept; it has 39 bases, read in frame from the first base. The germline ends are 10 bases apart after V is trimmed by 3 bases and J by 7 bases. The CDR1 and CDR2 encoded by the germline V gene are MNHEY and SVGEGT. The table lists this clonotype with a few counts. The target of this receptor is not known. Per-nucleotide qualities are absent, and no much larger clonotype sits a single base away.

The receptor was derived from a girl aged 2 to 9 with multiple sclerosis. Recombination linked TRBV6-2 or TRBV6-3 to TRBJ2-4; D gene: possibly TRBD1, on 6 matching bases. Source material: blood. In nucleotide form, the sequence is TGTGCCAGCAGTTATCAGGGGCCCAACATTCAGTACTTC. The translation is CASSYQGPNIQYF.